This TCR beta chain was identified during a study of blood T cells in healthy people across ages. Background on the study: T cells yielded about one barcoded beta molecule per two cells through template switching.

Study-wide points: The study could not conclusively compare naive and antigen-experienced cells, given its unsorted PBMCs.

Germline-derived CDR1 and CDR2 are SNHLY and FYNNEI. The ends were cut back, 7 bases at V and 6 bases at J, with 13 bases in the middle. The CDR3 runs to 13 residues. Primers used in a second PCR of roughly 7 to 12 cycles were a sample-barcoded 5' primer and a J-beta primer mix. Sequencing of every sample gave 2.5 million or more CDR3-containing paired-end reads. TCRdb passed the 5' RACE reads through MiXCR, listing each CDR3 protein once. The top ten hold approximately 17% of the sample, which has more than 800,000 distinct CDR3 sequences, 45% seen once. Per sample, a minimum of 6.5 million PBMCs were isolated. Of note for this clonotype: Its antigen is unknown.

The receptor was isolated from a woman aged 55-69 years in good health. The sample consisted of blood. The V and J genes are TRBV2 and TRBJ2-1, with D tentatively TRBD1 or TRBD2 (5 bases each). CDR3 loop: CASKRGASNEQFF. DNA of the CDR3: TGTGCCAGCAAGAGGGGTGCTAGCAATGAGCAGTTCTTC.